Shown below are 18 T cell receptor beta chains from a single sample sequenced in a study of siplizumab effects on memory and regulatory T cells. Sequencing used immunoSEQ multiplex PCR; TCRdb keeps in-frame clones, though not all of them. The repertoire consists of under 140,000 clones, with 80% to 95% occurring once and the leading ten covering 1% to 1.5%. The specimen sequenced was CD4+ T cells sorted from blood. The receptors were sampled from a human donor in good health.

The rearrangement uses TRBV6-5 and TRBJ1-1; D remains ambiguous. Trimming left V 2 bases short and J 1 base short, with 11 bases between. In germline, CDR1 is MNHEY, CDR2 SVGAGI. This CDR3 is 15 amino acids long. CDR3 nucleotide sequence: TGTGCCAGCAGTTACCATCTAACAGCGAACACTGAAGCTTTCTTT. Translated, it gives CASSYHLTANTEAFF.

This sequence joins TRBV6-5 and TRBJ2-6; a weak D match, TRBD1 (6 bases). The CDR3 covers 14 residues. The germline V and J ends were trimmed by 6 bases and 4 bases, with 10 bases remaining between them. Germline V lookup: CDR1 MNHEY, CDR2 SVGAGI. The CDR3 is CASSRGYGANVLTF. CDR3 bases: TGTGCCAGCAGCAGGGGTTACGGGGCCAACGTCCTGACTTTC.

The chain recombines TRBV7-9 with TRBJ2-6; D unresolved. This CDR3 is 16 amino acids long. Trimming took 4 bases from V and 3 from J, leaving 13 bases between them. Germline V gene lookup returns CDR1 SEHNR and CDR2 FQNEAQ (reference sequence). The CDR3 spells CASSSPDLSGANVLTF. CDR3 in DNA: TGTGCCAGCAGCTCCCCGGACCTAAGTGGGGCCAACGTCCTGACTTTC. The full variable domain, completed using reference TRBV7-9 and TRBJ2-6, is DTGVSQNPRHKITKRGQNVTFRCDPISEHNRLYWYRQTLGQGPEFLTYFQNEAQLEKSRLLSDRFSAERPKGSFSTLEIQRTEQGDSAMYLCASSSPDLSGANVLTFGAGSRLTVL.

The chain has TRBV28 and TRBJ1-5; 7 bases line up with TRBD1. The ends lost 4 bases at V and 7 bases at J; junction bases unmatched: 7. The germline V gene has CDR1 MDHEN and CDR2 SYDVKM. The CDR3 covers 14 residues. The CDR3 loop is CASSSTGSVQPQHF. CDR3 bases: TGTGCCAGCAGTTCGACAGGGTCAGTGCAGCCCCAGCATTTT.

V gene TRBV5-1 combines with J gene TRBJ1-1; 7 bases are shared with TRBD1. V shed 4 bases, J shed 7 bases, and the junction held 10 bases outside the gene matches. Germline V gene data show CDR1 as SGHRS and CDR2 as YFSETQ. CDR3 size: 14 residues. CDR3 sequence reads: CASSKDRPSLEAFF. CDR3 coding DNA: TGCGCCAGCAGCAAGGACAGGCCTTCTCTTGAAGCTTTCTTT.

The rearrangement links TRBV6-6 to TRBJ1-4; tentatively, D is TRBD1 (5 bases). There are 14 residues in the CDR3. Germline CDR1 MNHNY, CDR2 SVGAGI (reference sequence). Deletions cut 0 bases from V and 5 bases from J, with 7 bases between. DNA of the CDR3: TGTGCCAGCAGTTACTCCCGACAGAATGAAAAACTGTTTTTT. This codes for CASSYSRQNEKLFF.

The rearrangement joins TRBV6-6 to TRBJ1-2, with 11 positions matching TRBD1. The length of the CDR3 is 15 residues. With 7 bases clipped from V and 3 bases from J, the junction kept 7 bases outside the gene matches. The V gene's germline CDR1 is MNHNY and CDR2 SVGAGI (reference sequence). CDR3 coding DNA: TGTGCCAGCATTGGGACAGGGGGAAGGTACTATGGCTACACCTTC. This gives the protein CASIGTGGRYYGYTF.

The J gene is TRBJ2-2, the V gene TRBV9, with D perhaps matching TRBD2 (5 bases). The germline CDR1 and CDR2 sequences are SGDLS and YYNGEE. The CDR3 length is 15 residues. V shed 0 bases and J shed 7 bases, with 13 bases lying between them. The CDR3 DNA reads as TGTGCCAGCAGCGTAGCCGGACTGGGGAGCGGGGAGCTGTTTTTT. Residues: CASSVAGLGSGELFF.

The gene calls are TRBV19 and TRBJ2-1, with 12 positions matching TRBD2. The V and J ends lost 1 base and 5 bases, in that order; junction bases with no gene match: 9. Per germline, CDR1 LNHDA and CDR2 SQIVND (reference sequence). This CDR3 spans 18 amino acids. The CDR3 reads CASSIAGQGLAGHNEQFF. In DNA, the CDR3 is TGTGCCAGTAGTATAGCGGGACAGGGACTAGCGGGTCACAATGAGCAGTTCTTC.

CDR3 nucleotides: TGTGCCAGTCACCGGGACAGCAATAGCAATCAGCCCCAGCATTTT. It encodes CASHRDSNSNQPQHF. V usage is TRBV19 and J usage is TRBJ1-5; 7 bases map to TRBD1. The J segment lost 0 bases and the V segment lost 8 bases, leaving 7 bases of the junction unmatched. The CDR3 has 15 amino acids. Looked up from germline, CDR1 is LNHDA and CDR2 is SQIVND (reference sequence).

This chain links TRBV27 with TRBJ2-2, with 12 bases aligning to TRBD2. The V and J ends lost 3 bases and 4 bases, in that order; junction bases with no gene match: 6. The CDR3 is made up of 17 amino acids. Per the germline V gene, CDR1 is MNHEY and CDR2 is SMNVEV (reference sequence). The CDR3: CASSFWLAGGATGELFF. In DNA form, the CDR3 reads TGTGCCAGCAGTTTCTGGCTAGCGGGGGGGGCCACCGGGGAGCTGTTTTTT.

CDR3 region: CASNYRDSYEQYF. The CDR3 region has the DNA TGTGCCAGCAACTACAGAGACTCCTACGAGCAGTACTTC. The chain recombines TRBV7-9 with TRBJ2-7; D gene ambiguous. V shed 7 bases and J shed 0 bases, with 10 bases lying between them. The V gene's germline CDR1 is SEHNR and CDR2 FQNEAQ (reference sequence). There are 13 residues in the CDR3. The complete variable domain, with remaining parts taken from reference TRBV7-9 and TRBJ2-7, reads DTGVSQNPRHKITKRGQNVTFRCDPISEHNRLYWYRQTLGQGPEFLTYFQNEAQLEKSRLLSDRFSAERPKGSFSTLEIQRTEQGDSAMYLCASNYRDSYEQYFGPGTRLTVT.

The rearrangement links TRBV29-1 to TRBJ2-7; D possibly uses TRBD1 or TRBD2 (5 bases each). With 3 bases removed from V and 5 bases from J, the gap between germline ends came to 8 bases. The CDR3 extends over 11 amino acids. Germline CDR1 SQVTM, CDR2 ANQGSEA. CDR3 amino acids: CSVEGVDEQYF. CDR3 nucleotides: TGCAGCGTTGAGGGGGTCGACGAGCAGTACTTC.

The rearrangement links TRBV5-1 to TRBJ2-5; 7 bases agree with TRBD2. Germline lookup yields CDR1 SGHRS and CDR2 YFSETQ. The junction had 10 bases not matched to a gene; V was cut back by 4 bases and J by 1 base. This CDR3 has 16 amino acids. The CDR3 is CASSLSWASGQETQYF. DNA for the CDR3: TGCGCCAGCAGCCTGTCCTGGGCTAGCGGCCAAGAGACCCAGTACTTC.

A single count supports this clone. This chain links TRBV5-6 with TRBJ2-7; TRBD1 agrees at 8 bases. The CDR3 has 14 amino acids. Germline V gene lookup returns CDR1 SGHDT and CDR2 YYEEEE. The junction had 3 bases not matched to a gene; V was cut back by 2 bases and J by 2 bases. CDR3 protein: CASSFRQGTYEQYF. The DNA for the CDR3 is TGTGCCAGCAGCTTCAGACAGGGGACCTACGAGCAGTACTTC.

The chain is built from TRBV7-2 and TRBJ1-2; D not certain. CDR3 length: 14 residues. Trimming pared 5 bases from V and 6 bases from J, leaving 16 bases between. The germline CDR1 and CDR2 sequences are SGHTA and FQGNSA. CDR3 sequence (DNA): TGTGCCAGCAGCCTCTTACACCCCCGGGATGGCTACACCTTC. This encodes CASSLLHPRDGYTF.

This rearrangement joins TRBV27 to TRBJ2-5; D may be TRBD1 (6 bases). Germline V CDR1 and CDR2: MNHEY, SMNVEV (reference sequence). The ends were cut back, 5 bases at V and 1 base at J, with 17 bases in the middle. The CDR3 covers 16 residues. CDR3 residues: CASSHQRDILQETQYF. The CDR3 nucleotides are TGTGCCAGCAGTCATCAAAGGGACATCCTCCAAGAGACCCAGTACTTC.

The rearrangement joins TRBV7-8 to TRBJ2-6, with TRBD1 matching 7 bases. J was trimmed by 2 bases and V by 1 base; bases with no gene match: 2. The CDR3 runs 16 residues. Per the germline V gene, CDR1 is SGHVS and CDR2 is FQNEAQ. The DNA for the CDR3 is TGTGCCAGCAGCTTAGATACAGGGGCTGGGGCCAACGTCCTGACTTTC. It encodes CASSLDTGAGANVLTF.